These 30 T cell receptor beta chains originate from one sample sequenced in a study of blood T cell repertoires in COVID-19. Clones were sequenced by immunoSEQ multiplex PCR, and TCRdb holds only the in-frame ones, with some missing. The sample includes over 120,000 clones, about 87% of them seen just once. The sample taken for sequencing was peripheral blood. The receptor source for this set is a woman in her forties or fifties with acute or convalescent COVID-19.

This clone was observed a handful of times. The V and J genes are TRBV18 and TRBJ1-5; no clear D gene. Germline V gives CDR1 KGHSH, CDR2 LQKENI. CDR3 length equals 15 residues. Trimming shortened V by 6 bases and J by 7 bases, and 19 bases separated the two germline ends. For the CDR3, the DNA is TGTGCCAGCTCCACCGGCTGGAACAACGGGCAGCCCCAGCATTTT. Its protein product is CASSTGWNNGQPQHF.

V usage is TRBV3-1 (or the pseudogene TRBV3-2) and J usage is TRBJ2-2; unclear D gene. CDR1 is LGHDT and CDR2 is YNNKEL in the germline V gene (reference sequence). Trimming took 0 bases from V and 2 from J, leaving 4 bases between them. CDR3 length: 14 amino acids. The CDR3 DNA reads as TGTGCCAGCAGCCAAGACGGTAACACCGGGGAGCTGTTTTTT. Translated, it gives CASSQDGNTGELFF.

This chain links TRBV5-4 with TRBJ2-2; D may be TRBD1 (6 bases). CDR1 is SGHNT and CDR2 is YYREEE in the germline V gene (reference sequence). The V end was cut by 2 bases, the J end by 1 base, with 9 bases between. This CDR3 is built from 15 residues. CDR3 bases: TGTGCCAGCAGCTTACAGGGTAGGAACACCGGGGAGCTGTTTTTT. It translates to CASSLQGRNTGELFF.

This clone was observed a few times. CDR3 DNA: TGTGCCAGCAGTGAAGGGTCAGGAAGCAATCAGCCCCAGCATTTT. As protein: CASSEGSGSNQPQHF. J is TRBJ1-5 and V is TRBV6-1; D gene ambiguous. This CDR3 is built from 15 residues. With 1 base removed from V and 1 base from J, the gap between germline ends came to 8 bases. CDR1 and CDR2 (germline): MNHNS, SASEGT.

This chain joins TRBV3-1 (or the pseudogene TRBV3-2) and TRBJ2-1, with 12 bases fitting TRBD2. With 4 bases clipped from V and 3 bases from J, the junction kept 7 bases outside the gene matches. CDR1 is LGHDT, CDR2 YNNKEL, per germline (reference sequence). CDR3 length equals 17 residues. CDR3 in amino acids: CASSRSGTSGHYNEQFF. The CDR3 DNA reads TGTGCCAGCAGCCGTTCCGGGACTAGCGGGCACTACAATGAGCAGTTCTTC.

This clone showed up just once. The rearrangement links TRBV15 to TRBJ2-3, with D tentatively TRBD2 (6 bases). Trimming took off 4 bases at V and 5 bases at J, with 10 bases between the two ends. The CDR3 loop spans 13 amino acids. Germline CDR1 LNHNV, CDR2 YYDKDF (reference sequence). The CDR3 sequence: CATSKTREDTQYF. The CDR3 DNA is TGTGCCACCAGCAAGACTAGAGAAGATACGCAGTATTTT.

V usage is TRBV19 and J usage is TRBJ1-5; weak D call: TRBD1 (5 bases). V was trimmed by 3 bases and J by 4 bases, leaving 13 bases between them. The CDR3 is made up of 15 amino acids. Germline V gives CDR1 LNHDA, CDR2 SQIVND (reference sequence). The CDR3 nucleotides read TGTGCCAGTAGTATCCGGGGGAATTTGAATCAGCCCCAGCATTTT. Protein: CASSIRGNLNQPQHF.

The J gene is TRBJ2-1, the V gene TRBV2; 9 nucleotides agree with TRBD2. V shed 2 bases and J 8 bases; nucleotides not matched to a gene: 7. This CDR3 is built from 15 residues. The V gene's germline CDR1 is SNHLY and CDR2 FYNNEI. The CDR3 region is CASSERREGEHEQFF. In nucleotides, the CDR3 is TGTGCCAGCAGTGAAAGGCGGGAGGGTGAGCATGAGCAGTTCTTC.

The V gene is TRBV5-1, the J gene TRBJ1-4; D remains unclear. Germline CDR1 and CDR2: SGHRS and YFSETQ. Trimming shortened V by 4 bases and J by 4 bases, and 26 bases separated the two germline ends. The length of the CDR3 is 19 residues. Written as DNA, the CDR3 is TGCGCCAGCAGCCGGCAGGAAATAATAAGGAAGATTCATAATGAAAAACTGTTTTTT. Its translation is CASSRQEIIRKIHNEKLFF.

The CDR3 sequence: CASSLRTAGTGSYGYTF. The DNA of the CDR3 is TGTGCCAGCAGCTTAAGGACGGCCGGGACAGGAAGCTATGGCTACACCTTC. The chain is built from TRBV7-9 and TRBJ1-2, with 8 bases aligning to TRBD1. Looked up from germline, CDR1 is SEHNR and CDR2 is FQNEAQ (reference sequence). This CDR3 contains 17 residues. J gave up 4 bases and V 2 bases, and 12 bases lay outside the gene matches.

The chain is built from TRBV7-8 and TRBJ1-3; 7 bases fit TRBD1. The CDR3 contains 15 residues. Looked up from germline, CDR1 is SGHVS and CDR2 is FQNEAQ. The junction had 3 bases not matched to a gene; V was cut back by 4 bases and J by 0 bases. Here the CDR3 DNA reads TGTGCCAGCAGCTCCAGGGGGTTCTCTGGAAACACCATATATTTT. Protein: CASSSRGFSGNTIYF.

The CDR3 DNA reads TGTGCCAGTCACGGGACAGGATCGTACGAGCAGTACTTC. Its protein product is CASHGTGSYEQYF. The chain carries TRBV2 and TRBJ2-7, with TRBD1 matching 8 bases. CDR1 SNHLY and CDR2 FYNNEI come from the germline V gene. CDR3 length equals 13 residues. J lost 4 bases, V lost 9 bases, and 8 bases had no gene match.

The chain links TRBV18 to TRBJ2-7; no definite D call. This CDR3 is built from 13 residues. V was shortened by 0 bases and J by 3 bases, with 6 bases between the two germline ends. Germline V gene data show CDR1 as KGHSH and CDR2 as LQKENI. The CDR3 here is CASSPPSIYEQYF. The CDR3 DNA follows: TGTGCCAGCTCACCACCGAGCATCTACGAGCAGTACTTC. The whole variable domain, remainder taken from reference TRBV18 and TRBJ2-7, is NAGVMQNPRHLVRRRGQEARLRCSPMKGHSHVYWYRQLPEEGLKFMVYLQKENIIDESGMPKERFSAEFPKEGPSILRIQQVVRGDSAAYFCASSPPSIYEQYFGPGTRLTVT.

The chain employs TRBV28 and TRBJ2-1, with D possibly TRBD1 on 6 matching bases. The CDR3 contains 14 residues. The germline gives CDR1 MDHEN, CDR2 SYDVKM. With 3 bases removed from V and 4 bases from J, the gap between germline ends came to 10 bases. CDR3 loop: CASSFDRPYNEQFF. The DNA for the CDR3 is TGTGCCAGCAGTTTTGACAGGCCTTACAATGAGCAGTTCTTC. Full variable domain (outside the CDR3, taken from reference TRBV28 and TRBJ2-1): DVKVTQSSRYLVKRTGEKVFLECVQDMDHENMFWYRQDPGLGLRLIYFSYDVKMKEKGDIPEGYSVSREKKERFSLILESASTNQTSMYLCASSFDRPYNEQFFGPGTRLTVL.

The gene calls are TRBV7-6 and TRBJ1-4, with D possibly matching TRBD1 (5 bases). Trimming left V 1 base short and J 8 bases short, with 14 bases between. The CDR3 has 15 amino acids. Germline V gene sequence: CDR1 SGHVS, CDR2 FNYEAQ. The CDR3 protein is CASSLVGGGPEKLFF. Here the CDR3 DNA reads TGTGCCAGCAGCTTAGTTGGGGGAGGGCCCGAAAAACTGTTTTTT.

CDR3: CASSHSQGPYEQYF. In DNA, the CDR3 is TGCGCCAGCAGTCACTCACAGGGGCCCTACGAGCAGTACTTC. The chain links TRBV23-1 to TRBJ2-7, with TRBD1 matching over 7 bases. TRBV23-1 is given ORF status, its function remaining uncertain. This CDR3 comprises 14 residues. J was trimmed by 2 bases and V by 3 bases; bases with no gene match: 4.

J is TRBJ2-7 and V is TRBV5-1, with D maybe TRBD2 (5 bases). The CDR3 has 14 residues. The germline V gene has CDR1 SGHRS and CDR2 YFSETQ. Trimming cost V 4 bases and J 0 bases, with 11 bases left between them. CDR3 DNA sequence: TGCGCCAGCAGCGCCCTGGGGAGCTCCTACGAGCAGTACTTC. Encoded protein: CASSALGSSYEQYF.

The chain combines TRBV9 with TRBJ2-3, with 13 bases aligning to TRBD2. V was clipped by 4 bases and J by 3 bases; unmatched bases: 8. The CDR3 has 17 amino acids. Germline CDR1 SGDLS, CDR2 YYNGEE. CDR3 protein: CASSIWTSGSGTDTQYF. Here the CDR3 DNA reads TGTGCCAGCAGCATTTGGACTAGCGGGAGCGGTACAGATACGCAGTATTTT.

The chain has TRBV9 and TRBJ2-1; 11 positions agree with TRBD1. Germline V lookup: CDR1 SGDLS, CDR2 YYNGEE. The V and J ends lost 3 bases and 5 bases, in that order; junction bases with no gene match: 10. The CDR3 runs to 17 residues. CDR3 amino acids: CASSAGGGTGGDNEQFF. The CDR3 DNA follows: TGTGCCAGCAGCGCGGGCGGCGGGACAGGGGGAGACAATGAGCAGTTCTTC.

CDR3 sequence reads: CASSFDRPGDTQYF. CDR3 coding DNA: TGCGCCAGCAGCTTTGACAGACCCGGAGATACGCAGTATTTT. The chain couples TRBV5-1 to TRBJ2-3, with a possible D match to TRBD1 (5 bases). From germline, CDR1 is SGHRS and CDR2 YFSETQ. With 2 bases removed from V and 5 bases from J, the gap between germline ends came to 12 bases. The CDR3 runs to 14 residues. The entire variable domain, with the rest obtained from reference TRBV5-1 and TRBJ2-3, is as follows: KAGVTQTPRYLIKTRGQQVTLSCSPISGHRSVSWYQQTPGQGLQFLFEYFSETQRNKGNFPGRFSGRQFSNSRSEMNVSTLELGDSALYLCASSFDRPGDTQYFGPGTRLTVL.

This clone was detected a few times. The V and J genes are TRBV5-6 and TRBJ2-7; 8 bases are a match to TRBD1. Germline V gene lookup returns CDR1 SGHDT and CDR2 YYEEEE. This CDR3 is built from 15 residues. Trimming cost V 3 bases and J 0 bases; bases outside gene matches: 5. In nucleotides, the CDR3 is TGTGCCAGCAGCTCCCGGGACAGGAGCTCCTACGAGCAGTACTTC. Amino acids: CASSSRDRSSYEQYF.

The chain joins TRBV6-5 to TRBJ2-7; a weak D match, TRBD1 (5 bases). The CDR3 totals 11 residues. CDR1 is MNHEY and CDR2 is SVGAGI in the germline V gene. The CDR3 loop reads CASGISYEQYF. The DNA for the CDR3 is TGTGCGTCAGGGATCTCCTACGAGCAGTACTTC.

The chain has TRBV2 and TRBJ2-7; D may be TRBD2 (6 bases). V gave up 7 bases and J gave up 0 bases, with 13 bases separating them. CDR3 length: 14 amino acids. Germline V lookup: CDR1 SNHLY, CDR2 FYNNEI. CDR3 residues: CASKEGFGSYEQYF. DNA of the CDR3: TGTGCCAGCAAGGAGGGCTTCGGCTCCTACGAGCAGTACTTC.

V and J are TRBV6-4 and TRBJ2-3, with D maybe TRBD2 (6 bases). Trimming stripped 11 bases from V and 4 bases from J, with 16 bases between. Germline CDR1 MRHNA, CDR2 SNTAGT. The CDR3 extends over 13 amino acids. The CDR3 bases are TGTGCCTCTCGGGCAGCGGGCTCAGATACGCAGTATTTT. It translates to CASRAAGSDTQYF.

To note about this clone: Other DNA sequences from this sample encode an identical CDR3 as well. The rearrangement links TRBV27 to TRBJ1-2; D ambiguous. Germline-derived CDR1 and CDR2 are MNHEY and SMNVEV (reference sequence). This CDR3 has 13 residues. The V end lost 2 bases, the J end lost 2 bases, and 6 bases lay between the germline ends. The CDR3, as DNA: TGTGCCAGCAGTTTAGGCGGAAACTATGGCTACACCTTC. Its translation is CASSLGGNYGYTF.

The V and J genes are TRBV3-1 (or the pseudogene TRBV3-2) and TRBJ2-5, with TRBD1 matching 11 bases. CDR1 LGHDT and CDR2 YNNKEL come from the germline V gene (reference sequence). This CDR3 has 15 amino acids. The trim removed 1 base at V and 4 bases at J, leaving 2 bases unmatched. CDR3 sequence: CASSQGGTGGETQYF. In DNA form, the CDR3 reads TGTGCCAGCAGCCAAGGAGGGACAGGGGGAGAGACCCAGTACTTC.

The chain uses TRBV27 and TRBJ2-7; TRBD1 matches 10 bases. This CDR3 region has 15 residues. After removal of 1 base from V and 2 bases from J, the junction contained 2 bases not matched to a gene. The germline V gene encodes CDR1 MNHEY and CDR2 SMNVEV (reference sequence). DNA of the CDR3: TGTGCCAGCAGTTTATATGGGACAGGGGCCTACGAGCAGTACTTC. Residues: CASSLYGTGAYEQYF.

The chain recombines TRBV19 with TRBJ1-2, with a weak D call TRBD1 (6 bases). Looked up from germline, CDR1 is LNHDA and CDR2 is SQIVND (reference sequence). This CDR3 spans 13 amino acids. Trimming left V 10 bases short and J 7 bases short, with 19 bases between. This CDR3 reads CAIADRYNGGYTF. The CDR3 DNA follows: TGTGCCATCGCCGACAGGTACAACGGTGGCTACACCTTC.

The chain has TRBV12-3 or TRBV12-4 and TRBJ1-2; 7 bases match TRBD1. V trimming: 1 base; J trimming: 5 bases; junction bases outside the gene matches: 1. The CDR3 totals 13 residues. For the CDR3, the DNA is TGTGCCAGCAGTTTAGGACAGGGATATGGCTACACCTTC. This encodes CASSLGQGYGYTF.

This sequence joins TRBV9 and TRBJ2-7; 7 bases align to TRBD2. After removal of 4 bases from V and 1 base from J, the junction contained 8 bases not matched to a gene. Germline V CDR1 and CDR2: SGDLS, YYNGEE. This CDR3 comprises 15 residues. The CDR3 is CASSPRLAASYEQYF. For the CDR3, the DNA is TGTGCCAGCAGCCCCCGGCTAGCGGCATCCTACGAGCAGTACTTC.